This T cell receptor (beta chain) was recorded in a study of blood T cell repertoires in COVID-19. CDR1 is LGHDT and CDR2 is YNNKEL in the germline V gene (reference sequence). The CDR3 loop spans 14 amino acids. V lost 1 base and J lost 5, with 11 bases in between. Data came from immunoSEQ multiplex PCR; TCRdb stores just in-frame clones and leaves some out. The sample contains 200,000 to 250,000 clones, around 83% of which appear only once. The chain recombines TRBV3-1 (or the pseudogene TRBV3-2) with TRBJ1-2; perhaps TRBD1 as D (6 bases). The sequenced material came from peripheral blood. This sequence originates from a woman in her late teens or twenties with acute or convalescent COVID-19. For the CDR3, the DNA is TGTGCCAGCAGCCAAGGACAGGAGAGATATGGCTACACCTTC. It yields the protein CASSQGQERYGYTF.